The subject of this entry is one T cell receptor beta chain. Its antigen remains unknown. The entry originates in a study of a mutant IDH1 vaccine in newly diagnosed glioma. For the study at large: Every participant had undergone radiotherapy, temozolomide, or both before, and most underwent both.

CDR1 is ENHRY and CDR2 is SYGVKD in the germline V gene. V lost 8 bases and J 4 bases, leaving 18 bases between the germline ends. The CDR3 covers 14 residues. Time point here: week 5, during vaccination. A 20-mer mutant IDH1 peptide at 300 ug was injected subcutaneously with topical imiquimod. The data were produced by immunoSEQ multiplex PCR, yet TCRdb's version contains in-frame clones alone and is incomplete. This sample has fewer than 65,000 clones; about 86% occur once, and the top ten carry 3% to 4%. The sequence derives from a man aged 25 to 40 with glioma. The material was PBMCs, obtained from a glioma patient whose treatment included an IDH1 peptide vaccine. The rearrangement joins TRBV10-3 to TRBJ2-7, with a tentative D call TRBD2 (6 bases). The CDR3 reads CAIGEDKINYEQYF. The DNA of the CDR3 is TGTGCCATCGGGGAGGACAAAATTAATTACGAGCAGTACTTC.